This entry is about one T cell receptor (beta chain). What this receptor recognizes is not known. Within one base of it there is no much larger clone, and no base qualities were kept. This sample is drawn from a study of blood T cell repertoires in COVID-19 (TCRdb year 2020). Study-wide context: Samples covering the acute and convalescent phases of COVID-19 were provided by collaborators in the United States, Italy and Spain. The prospective study material was composed of cDNA or gDNA derived from T cells, B-cell-depleted T cells, or PBMCs. Deeply sampled blood TCRbeta repertoires from subjects exposed to, actively infected with, or recovered from COVID-19 were included in the dataset. The repertoires were released in a freely available public database intended as a resource for research on the immune response to SARS-CoV-2. The samples were drawn from two sources: the first 160 participants of the ongoing ImmuneRACE study, and approximately 1,300 subjects contributed by 6 global collaborators. The sample metadata nearly always contained a de-identified subject ID, COVID-19 status, age in years and sex. Where available, HLA class I and class II types were taken from metadata supplied by the sample provider and were not determined by assay-based typing.

The study at large found these results: The quantity of clinical and demographic metadata differed by source and by participant and was supplied without curation.

From the cysteine up to the phenylalanine, the CDR3 has a length of 16 residues. Just the 48-base CDR3 DNA is kept, in frame starting at base 1. V and J lose 4 bases and 3 bases, and a span of 18 bases separates them. Reading the germline V gene (reference sequence) gives CDR1 LGHDT and CDR2 YNNKEL. TCRbeta CDR3 regions were amplified from genomic DNA using the immunoSEQ Assay, a bias-controlled multiplex PCR. The study's processing was this. Within the assay, amplification of reference gene primers was used to estimate how many nucleated cells each sample contained. To quantify the absolute abundance of each unique TCRbeta CDR3 rearrangement, sequence reads were collapsed and filtered. For each sample, productive Simpson clonality was calculated as the square root of Simpson's diversity index across productive rearrangements. Entries here come from immuneACCESS through TCRdb and include only in-frame sequences with V and J called. Some clones fail to appear in such tables; in the studies checked, an unresolved V gene covers under half of the shortfall, and the cause of the remainder is unknown. V and J calls plus clone size are reproduced from that table; the DNA served to infer D and trimming. The sample table holds 150,000 to 200,000 clones, of which about 87% were seen once. Around 25% of the sample is held by the ten biggest clonotypes.

The collaborating institutions used their own protocols to collect whole blood in K2EDTA tubes. For TCRbeta analysis, collaborators shipped samples in one of three forms: frozen whole blood, isolated PBMCs, or DNA extracted from either of those sample types. The sample was peripheral blood. The rearranged chain carries TRBV3-1 (or the pseudogene TRBV3-2) and TRBJ1-1; TRBD1 could be the D gene, as 6 bases match. The clonotype was recovered from a man aged 55-75 years with acute or convalescent COVID-19. The CDR3 region has the sequence CASSLRLAQGDTEAFF. The DNA sequence is TGTGCCAGCAGCCTAAGATTGGCACAGGGTGACACTGAAGCTTTCTTT.